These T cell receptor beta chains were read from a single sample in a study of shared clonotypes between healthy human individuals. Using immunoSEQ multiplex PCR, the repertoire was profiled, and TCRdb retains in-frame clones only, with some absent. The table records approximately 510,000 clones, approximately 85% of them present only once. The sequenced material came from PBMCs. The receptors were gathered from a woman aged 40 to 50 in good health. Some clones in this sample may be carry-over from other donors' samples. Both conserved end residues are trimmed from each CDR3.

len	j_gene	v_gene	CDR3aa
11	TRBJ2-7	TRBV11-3	ASSFRQEYEQY
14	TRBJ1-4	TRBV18	ASSPPGTGLYEKLF
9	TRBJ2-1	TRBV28	ASSFFHEQF
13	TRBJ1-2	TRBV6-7	ASSYSTGWLYGYT
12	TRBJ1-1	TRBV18	ASSPDRGNTEAF
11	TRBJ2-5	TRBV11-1	ASSLPDQETQY
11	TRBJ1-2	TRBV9	ASRGDRDHGYT
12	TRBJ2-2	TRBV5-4	ASSLPDNTGELF
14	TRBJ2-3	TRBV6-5	ASSYTPSGSTDTQY
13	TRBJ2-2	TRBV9	ASSPRGGYTGELF
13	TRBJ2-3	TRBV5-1	ASSPLAGNTDTQY
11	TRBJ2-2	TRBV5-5	ASRHFGTGELF
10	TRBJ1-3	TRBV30	AWSAGSDTIY
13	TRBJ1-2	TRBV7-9	ASSLGAGADYGYT
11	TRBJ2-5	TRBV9	ASSVDRGETQY
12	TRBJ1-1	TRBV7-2	ASSLTGGAPEAF
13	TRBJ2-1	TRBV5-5	ASSLAGLPNNEQF
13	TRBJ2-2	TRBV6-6	ASSWGITNTGELF
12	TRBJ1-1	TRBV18	ASSPGTANTEAF
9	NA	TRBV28	ASSLTYEQY
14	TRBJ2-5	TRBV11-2	ASSLGVSGRSETQY
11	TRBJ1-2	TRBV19	ASTGGPDYGYT
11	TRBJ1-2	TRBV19	ASTPGHGYGYT
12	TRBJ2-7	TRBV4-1	ASSPGTVTYEQY
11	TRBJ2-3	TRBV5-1	ASSSVPTDTQY